What follows are 9 T cell receptor beta chains derived from one specimen sequenced in a study of blood T cell repertoires in COVID-19. Profiling relied on immunoSEQ multiplex PCR, and the TCRdb table lists in-frame clones only, not all of them. The table includes about 32,000 clones, about 90% detected once. The sequenced sample consisted of peripheral blood. The origin of the receptors is a man aged 50-60 years with active or convalescent COVID-19.

This clone was seen only once. CDR3 in amino acids: CASSVGSSAYNEQFF. The CDR3 region has the DNA TGTGCCAGCAGCGTAGGTTCTAGCGCCTACAATGAGCAGTTCTTC. This rearrangement joins TRBV9 to TRBJ2-1, with a weak D call TRBD2 (6 bases). The CDR3 consists of 15 residues. The V end lost 0 bases, the J end lost 2 bases, and 9 bases lay between the germline ends. The V gene's germline CDR1 is SGDLS and CDR2 YYNGEE.

The chain joins TRBV18 to TRBJ1-1, with D perhaps TRBD1 (6 bases). The germline CDR1 and CDR2 sequences are KGHSH and LQKENI. The V end was cut by 5 bases, the J end by 1 base, with 8 bases between. This CDR3 spans 13 amino acids. The CDR3 protein is CASSKQGNTEAFF. The CDR3 nucleotides read TGTGCCAGCTCAAAACAGGGGAACACTGAAGCTTTCTTT.

The chain carries TRBV6-6 and TRBJ2-1; tentatively, D is TRBD1 (6 bases). CDR3 length: 14 amino acids. Trimming shortened V by 7 bases and J by 5 bases, and 15 bases separated the two germline ends. Germline values: CDR1 MNHNY, CDR2 SVGAGI (reference sequence). The CDR3 nucleotides are TGTGCCAGCACCCAAAGGGGGAACGACAATGAGCAGTTCTTC. Amino acid sequence: CASTQRGNDNEQFF.

V gene TRBV28 combines with J gene TRBJ2-7, with TRBD2 matching 7 bases. There are 15 residues in the CDR3. The germline V gene encodes CDR1 MDHEN and CDR2 SYDVKM. Trimming removed 6 bases from V and 2 bases from J; junction bases left unmatched: 10. CDR3 DNA sequence: TGTGCCAGCAGCCGAGACTGGGAGGGCCCCTACGAGCAGTACTTC. The encoded protein is CASSRDWEGPYEQYF.

The chain uses TRBV5-8 and TRBJ2-1; 9 nucleotides line up with TRBD2. V shed 4 bases, J shed 7 bases, and the junction held 6 bases outside the gene matches. Germline CDR1 and CDR2: SGHTS and YDEGEE. This CDR3 contains 14 residues. CDR3 in DNA: TGTGCCAGCAGCGCCGGGACTAGCCGTAATGAGCAGTTCTTC. Amino acids: CASSAGTSRNEQFF. The full variable domain, with the rest looked up from reference TRBV5-8 and TRBJ2-1, is EAGVTQSPTHLIKTRGQQATLRCSPISGHTSVYWYQQALGLGLQFLLWYDEGEERNRGNFPPRFSGRQFPNYSSELNVNALELEDSALYLCASSAGTSRNEQFFGPGTRLTVL.

V usage is TRBV30 and J usage is TRBJ2-5; a weak D match, TRBD2 (6 bases). CDR1 is GTSNPN and CDR2 is SVGIG in the germline V gene (reference sequence). V lost 4 bases to trimming and J lost 5 bases, with 11 bases between them. The CDR3 runs to 12 residues. The DNA for the CDR3 is TGTGCCTGGAAGGAGGGGTCGGAGACCCAGTACTTC. This sequence encodes CAWKEGSETQYF. The complete variable domain, with remaining parts taken from reference TRBV30 and TRBJ2-5, reads SQTIHQWPATLVQPVGSPLSLECTVEGTSNPNLYWYRQAAGRGLQLLFYSVGIGQISSEVPQNLSASRPQDRQFILSSKKLLLSDSGFYLCAWKEGSETQYFGPGTRLLVL.

J is TRBJ2-1 and V is TRBV5-6; D perhaps matches TRBD2 (6 bases). The CDR3 is made up of 15 amino acids. V was clipped by 2 bases and J by 0 bases, with 9 bases between them. The germline V gene has CDR1 SGHDT and CDR2 YYEEEE. In nucleotides, the CDR3 is TGTGCCAGCAGCTTTTACGGGAGCTCCTACAATGAGCAGTTCTTC. Encoded protein: CASSFYGSSYNEQFF.

The V call is TRBV7-6, the J call TRBJ2-1; 9 positions agree with TRBD1. Germline V lookup: CDR1 SGHVS, CDR2 FNYEAQ. V dropped 5 bases and J dropped 5; count of bases not matched to a gene: 10. The CDR3 is 16 amino acids. CDR3 protein: CASSPQLRTGDNEQFF. The CDR3 DNA is TGTGCCAGCAGCCCTCAGCTAAGGACAGGGGACAATGAGCAGTTCTTC. The full variable domain, completed using reference TRBV7-6 and TRBJ2-1, is GAGVSQSPRYKVTKRGQDVALRCDPISGHVSLYWYRQALGQGPEFLTYFNYEAQQDKSGLPNDRFSAERPEGSISTLTIQRTEQRDSAMYRCASSPQLRTGDNEQFFGPGTRLTVL.

This chain connects TRBV18 to TRBJ2-1; 16 bases line up with TRBD2. Per germline, CDR1 KGHSH and CDR2 LQKENI. The V gene end was trimmed by 2 bases and the J gene end by 6 bases; junction bases not matched to a gene: 13. The CDR3 consists of 20 residues. CDR3 residues: CASSPTPGLAGGGGSNEQFF. The CDR3 DNA follows: TGTGCCAGCTCACCAACACCGGGACTAGCGGGAGGGGGGGGCTCCAATGAGCAGTTCTTC.